Listed below are T cell receptor beta chains from one sample, sequenced in a study of shared clonotypes between healthy human individuals. Clones were read by immunoSEQ multiplex PCR, and TCRdb kept only the in-frame ones, dropping some. The sample contains some 1 million clones, around 74% of which appear only once. Sequenced: memory CD4+ T cells sorted from blood. The receptors were gathered from a man aged 18 to 30 in good health. CDR3s include the opening cysteine and the closing phenylalanine or tryptophan. The D gene is left open where the match is weak. Clone size is not always given. Where it is, it says once, few, many or a class for expanded clones.

j_call,clone_size,d_call,v_call,cdr3_aa,cdr3_nt
TRBJ2-5,.,.,TRBV18,CASSPPSTGKTQYF,TGTGCCAGCTCACCACCCAGTACCGGGAAGACCCAGTACTTC
TRBJ1-5,few,.,TRBV28,CASSRMEGDEPQHF,TGTGCCAGCAGTCGCATGGAGGGCGACGAGCCCCAGCATTTT
TRBJ1-1,few,.,TRBV10-2,CASSSNMNTEAFF,TGCGCCAGCAGCAGCAACATGAACACTGAAGCTTTCTTT
TRBJ1-4,once,TRBD1,TRBV4-1,CASSDISGQGLKPIF,TGCGCCAGCAGCGACATCTCCGGACAGGGGCTCAAACCGATTTTT
TRBJ2-1,.,.,TRBV5-1,CASSLLGTTAYNEQFF,TGCGCCAGCAGCTTGTTAGGAACTACGGCGTACAATGAGCAGTTCTTC
TRBJ1-4,.,.,TRBV6-6,CASRTLSVGDGEKLFF,TGTGCCAGCAGAACCCTAAGCGTAGGGGATGGTGAAAAACTGTTTTTT
TRBJ2-7,once,.,TRBV6-1,CASTQSSSYEQYF,TGTGCCAGCACCCAGTCGAGCTCCTACGAGCAGTACTTC
TRBJ1-1,.,TRBD1,TRBV5-1,CASSTTGGSTEAFF,TGCGCCAGCAGTACTACAGGGGGGAGCACTGAAGCTTTCTTT
TRBJ1-2,.,.,TRBV5-4,CASSLAWGLLGGYTF,TGTGCCAGCAGCTTGGCGTGGGGCCTGTTGGGTGGCTACACCTTC
TRBJ2-3,.,TRBD2,TRBV30,CARSVHTGGSTDTQYF,TGTGCCCGGAGTGTACACACGGGGGGGAGCACAGATACGCAGTATTTT